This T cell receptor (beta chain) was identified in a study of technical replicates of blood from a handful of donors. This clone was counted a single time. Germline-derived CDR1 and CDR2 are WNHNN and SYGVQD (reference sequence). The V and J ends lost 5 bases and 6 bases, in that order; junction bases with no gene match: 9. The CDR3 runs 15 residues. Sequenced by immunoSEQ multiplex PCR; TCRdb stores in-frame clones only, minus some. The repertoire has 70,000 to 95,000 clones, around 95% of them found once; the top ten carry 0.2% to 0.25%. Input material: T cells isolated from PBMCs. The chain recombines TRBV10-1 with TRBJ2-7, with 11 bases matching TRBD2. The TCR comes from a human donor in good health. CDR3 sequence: CASSTSTSGRGEQYF. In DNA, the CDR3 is TGCGCCAGCAGTACGAGTACTAGCGGGAGAGGCGAGCAGTACTTC.